Below, 27 T cell receptor beta chains from the same sample are listed, as sequenced in a study of blood T cell repertoires in COVID-19. Sequencing used immunoSEQ multiplex PCR; TCRdb keeps in-frame clones, though not all of them. The table has under 95,000 clones, approximately 90% seen once. Sequencing used peripheral blood. The receptors come from a man between 45 and 60 years old with COVID-19, enrolled during active disease.

This clone appeared a single time. The rearrangement uses TRBV3-1 (or the pseudogene TRBV3-2) and TRBJ2-1, with D possibly matching TRBD2 (5 bases). From germline, CDR1 is LGHDT and CDR2 YNNKEL (reference sequence). This CDR3 contains 14 residues. The V gene lost 1 base and the J gene lost 6 bases, with 10 bases spanning the gap. The CDR3 DNA reads TGTGCCAGCAGCCAAGGGGGAGATGGCAATGAGCAGTTCTTC. Amino acids: CASSQGGDGNEQFF.

This chain links TRBV6-5 with TRBJ2-7; 8 bases fit TRBD2. Germline assignment: CDR1 MNHEY and CDR2 SVGAGI. V was pared by 5 bases and J by 5 bases, with 8 bases of the junction left unmatched. This CDR3 spans 14 amino acids. CDR3 protein: CASSRLSGTHEQYV. The CDR3 DNA sequence: TGTGCCAGCAGTCGCCTTAGCGGGACTCACGAGCAGTACGTC.

V gene TRBV4-1 combines with J gene TRBJ1-5, with 8 bases aligning to TRBD1. Germline CDR1 MGHRA, CDR2 YSYEKL. The CDR3 spans 16 residues. V lost 6 bases, J lost 5 bases, and 12 bases stayed unmatched. The CDR3 here is CASSRNDRGRDQPQHF. The CDR3 coding sequence is TGCGCCAGCAGTCGGAACGACAGGGGAAGAGATCAGCCCCAGCATTTT.

This chain's CDR3 is CASSAGTSGRGNEQFF. CDR3 coding DNA: TGTGCCAGTAGTGCCGGGACTAGCGGACGGGGCAATGAGCAGTTCTTC. The V and J genes are TRBV19 and TRBJ2-1, with TRBD2 identical over 11 bases. The ends lost 5 bases at V and 6 bases at J; junction bases unmatched: 9. The CDR3 covers 16 residues. Looked up from germline, CDR1 is LNHDA and CDR2 is SQIVND (reference sequence).

The chain is built from TRBV2 and TRBJ1-3, with TRBD1 matching 9 bases. J was trimmed by 8 bases and V by 6 bases; bases with no gene match: 5. CDR1 and CDR2 from the germline V gene are SNHLY and FYNNEI. CDR3 length equals 13 residues. In nucleotides, the CDR3 is TGTGCCAGCAGGGGGACAGGGCAGGACACCATATATTTT. This gives the protein CASRGTGQDTIYF.

The V gene is TRBV9, the J gene TRBJ1-1; 10 nucleotides line up with TRBD1. This CDR3 has 14 residues. The germline gives CDR1 SGDLS, CDR2 YYNGEE. The V segment lost 3 bases and the J segment 6 bases; nucleotides outside the gene matches: 5. CDR3: CASSATGQGSEAFF. DNA of the CDR3: TGTGCCAGCAGCGCCACGGGACAGGGGTCTGAAGCTTTCTTT.

The J gene is TRBJ1-2, the V gene TRBV6-2 or TRBV6-3, with D perhaps matching TRBD1 (5 bases). V was trimmed by 6 bases and J by 0 bases, leaving 11 bases between them. The CDR3 has 14 residues. The germline V gene has CDR1 MNHEY and CDR2 SVGEGT. Here the CDR3 reads CASSPTDSNYGYTF. DNA for the CDR3: TGTGCCAGCAGCCCGACAGACTCTAACTATGGCTACACCTTC.

The V and J genes are TRBV5-1 and TRBJ2-5; TRBD2 matches at 7 bases. With V trimmed by 4 bases and J by 5 bases, 2 bases remained unmatched. Germline V lookup: CDR1 SGHRS, CDR2 YFSETQ. This CDR3 region has 12 residues. CDR3 nucleotide sequence: TGCGCCAGCAGCAGGGAGGGGGAGACCCAGTACTTC. Its translation: CASSREGETQYF.

The V gene is TRBV3-1 (or the pseudogene TRBV3-2), the J gene TRBJ1-1; tentative D call: TRBD1 (6 bases). This CDR3 region has 13 residues. Germline assignment: CDR1 LGHDT and CDR2 YNNKEL (reference sequence). V was clipped by 5 bases and J by 0 bases, with 7 bases between them. The CDR3 loop is CASSGGLNTEAFF. The DNA for the CDR3 is TGTGCCAGCAGCGGGGGCCTGAACACTGAAGCTTTCTTT.

The chain links TRBV29-1 to TRBJ2-7; 9 nucleotides line up with TRBD1. CDR1 is SQVTM and CDR2 is ANQGSEA in the germline V gene. The CDR3 spans 14 residues. The ends lost 4 bases at V and 7 bases at J; junction bases unmatched: 11. CDR3: CSVVRRTGEGEQYF. The CDR3 DNA sequence: TGCAGCGTTGTCAGGAGGACAGGGGAGGGGGAGCAGTACTTC.

V usage is TRBV7-9 and J usage is TRBJ1-5, with unresolved D. Germline V CDR1 and CDR2: SEHNR, FQNEAQ (reference sequence). This CDR3 spans 13 amino acids. The V end lost 3 bases, the J end lost 2 bases, and 5 bases lay between the germline ends. The CDR3 here is CASSFGGNQPQHF. CDR3 coding DNA: TGTGCCAGCAGCTTCGGTGGCAATCAGCCCCAGCATTTT.

The chain has TRBV3-1 (or the pseudogene TRBV3-2) and TRBJ2-1, with TRBD2 identical over 9 bases. The V segment lost 2 bases and the J segment 7 bases; nucleotides outside the gene matches: 6. The CDR3 runs to 15 residues. Germline assignment: CDR1 LGHDT and CDR2 YNNKEL (reference sequence). The DNA for the CDR3 is TGTGCCAGCAGCCAAAGTAGCGGGAGTGGTAATGAGCAGTTCTTC. Translating it yields CASSQSSGSGNEQFF.

This clone was seen once. The CDR3 DNA reads as TGTGCCAGCAGCGTTAGCGTTTCCACAGATACGCAGTATTTT. This codes for CASSVSVSTDTQYF. The rearrangement uses TRBV7-9 and TRBJ2-3; D possibly corresponds to TRBD2 (5 bases). V lost 5 bases to trimming and J lost 2 bases, with 11 bases between them. Germline CDR1 is SEHNR and CDR2 is FQNEAQ (reference sequence). This CDR3 comprises 14 residues.

This clone was observed a few times. The genes are TRBV6-5 and TRBJ2-1, with 11 positions matching TRBD2. J gave up 4 bases and V 5 bases, and 4 bases lay outside the gene matches. CDR1 is MNHEY and CDR2 is SVGAGI in the germline V gene. CDR3 size: 15 residues. The CDR3 here is CASSRLAGLYNEQFF. The CDR3 DNA is TGTGCCAGCAGTCGACTAGCGGGGCTTTACAATGAGCAGTTCTTC.

The chain joins TRBV6-5 to TRBJ2-7; TRBD1 matches at 8 bases. Losses at the gene ends were 4 bases for V and 6 bases for J; bases not matched to a gene: 5. The CDR3 extends over 13 amino acids. Germline assignment: CDR1 MNHEY and CDR2 SVGAGI. In DNA form, the CDR3 reads TGTGCCAGCAGTTCCACAGGGGGTAGCGAGCAGTACGTC. Its translation: CASSSTGGSEQYV.

The rearrangement links TRBV5-4 to TRBJ2-3, with 11 bases fitting TRBD2. CDR1 and CDR2 (germline): SGHNT, YYREEE (reference sequence). The CDR3 spans 15 residues. Losses at the gene ends were 1 base for V and 3 bases for J; bases not matched to a gene: 1. The CDR3 DNA follows: TGTGCCAGCAGCTTGATAGCGGGAGGGACAGATACGCAGTATTTT. It specifies CASSLIAGGTDTQYF.

The J gene is TRBJ1-2, the V gene TRBV7-9; 12 bases align to TRBD1. V trimming: 2 bases; J trimming: 7 bases; junction bases outside the gene matches: 8. The germline gives CDR1 SEHNR, CDR2 FQNEAQ (reference sequence). The CDR3 extends over 16 amino acids. The chain's CDR3 is CASSLIGTGGVSGYTF. The CDR3 DNA follows: TGTGCCAGCAGCTTAATCGGGACAGGGGGCGTCTCTGGCTACACCTTC.

The rearrangement links TRBV11-2 to TRBJ2-2; TRBD2 is a possible D gene (6 bases). The germline gives CDR1 SGHAT, CDR2 FQNNGV. The V and J ends lost 7 bases and 4 bases respectively, with 16 bases between them. The CDR3 is 15 residues long. CDR3 protein: CASKPPEGLTGELFF. CDR3 coding DNA: TGTGCCAGCAAGCCGCCGGAGGGCCTCACCGGGGAGCTGTTTTTT. Full variable domain (rest looked up from reference TRBV11-2 and TRBJ2-2): EAGVAQSPRYKIIEKRQSVAFWCNPISGHATLYWYQQILGQGPKLLIQFQNNGVVDDSQLPKDRFSAERLKGVDSTLKIQPAKLEDSAVYLCASKPPEGLTGELFFGEGSRLTVL.

V usage is TRBV7-2 and J usage is TRBJ1-6; TRBD1 matches at 7 bases. CDR1 and CDR2 (germline): SGHTA, FQGNSA. This CDR3 comprises 14 residues. The V segment lost 4 bases and the J segment 10 bases; nucleotides outside the gene matches: 7. CDR3 amino acids: CASSYADRYSPLHF. The CDR3 DNA is TGTGCCAGCAGCTATGCGGACAGGTACTCACCCCTCCACTTT.

The genes are TRBV5-1 and TRBJ2-1; 11 bases align to TRBD2. The V gene end was trimmed by 10 bases and the J gene end by 8 bases; junction bases not matched to a gene: 8. The germline V gene has CDR1 SGHRS and CDR2 YFSETQ. The CDR3 has 13 amino acids. The CDR3 DNA follows: TGCGCCGGTACTAGCGGGAGTAGCGATGAGCAGTTCTTC. Its translation: CAGTSGSSDEQFF.

This clone was observed once. This chain connects TRBV5-6 to TRBJ1-6, with a tentative D call TRBD1 (5 bases). The CDR3 spans 16 residues. Germline CDR1 and CDR2: SGHDT and YYEEEE. V was trimmed by 2 bases and J by 0 bases, leaving 9 bases between them. The CDR3 DNA sequence: TGTGCCAGCAGCTTTCGACAGAGCTCCTATAATTCACCCCTCCACTTT. The encoded protein is CASSFRQSSYNSPLHF.

The chain recombines TRBV7-3 with TRBJ2-3, with 9 bases that match TRBD1. This CDR3 spans 15 amino acids. Trimming at V came to 3 bases and at J to 1 base, leaving 2 bases not matched to a gene. Germline-derived CDR1 and CDR2 are SGHTA and FQGTGA. The CDR3 DNA reads TGTGCCAGCAGCTTTAGGGACAGGGGCACAGATACGCAGTATTTT. Protein sequence: CASSFRDRGTDTQYF.

J is TRBJ1-4 and V is TRBV6-5; 11 bases fit TRBD1. With 0 bases clipped from V and 10 bases from J, the junction kept 7 bases outside the gene matches. Germline V gene sequence: CDR1 MNHEY, CDR2 SVGAGI. This CDR3 spans 16 amino acids. CDR3 residues: CASSYSGTGGVGKLFF. In DNA, the CDR3 is TGTGCCAGCAGTTACTCCGGGACAGGGGGAGTGGGAAAACTGTTTTTT.

The rearrangement joins TRBV6-2 or TRBV6-3 to TRBJ1-2; D gene ambiguous. This CDR3 has 12 amino acids. Germline assignment: CDR1 MNHEY and CDR2 SVGEGT. Trimming removed 1 base at V and 6 bases at J, with 6 bases between. Written as DNA, the CDR3 is TGTGCCAGCAGTTACTTGTCGGATGGCTACACCTTC. Translating gives CASSYLSDGYTF.

This chain connects TRBV24-1 to TRBJ2-5, with 12 nucleotides matching TRBD2. The germline V gene encodes CDR1 KGHDR and CDR2 SFDVKD. The CDR3 runs 17 residues. V shed 4 bases, J shed 4 bases, and the junction held 9 bases outside the gene matches. The CDR3 is CATSDLAGGPELETQYF. CDR3 nucleotides: TGTGCCACCAGTGACCTAGCGGGAGGGCCGGAATTAGAGACCCAGTACTTC.

The chain recombines TRBV27 with TRBJ2-1; 12 nucleotides line up with TRBD1. In germline, CDR1 is MNHEY, CDR2 SMNVEV (reference sequence). V shed 5 bases and J 8 bases; nucleotides not matched to a gene: 4. The CDR3 has 14 residues. CDR3 residues: CASSGTGGFDEQFF. CDR3 nucleotides: TGTGCCAGCAGTGGGACAGGGGGCTTTGATGAGCAGTTCTTC.

The chain joins TRBV5-8 to TRBJ2-7, with 9 nucleotides matching TRBD1. The V and J ends lost 0 bases and 6 bases, in that order; junction bases with no gene match: 10. Per germline, CDR1 SGHTS and CDR2 YDEGEE. The CDR3 totals 16 residues. CDR3 in amino acids: CASSLGTVDRGFEQYF. CDR3 nucleotides: TGTGCCAGCAGCTTGGGGACGGTCGACAGGGGGTTCGAGCAGTACTTC.